Below, 10 T cell receptor beta chains from the same sample are listed, as sequenced in a study of cytomegalovirus exposure and HLA in healthy donors. A multiplex PCR was run with 60 Vbeta primers and 13 Jbeta primers. TCRdb keeps only in-frame clones here, not all; method: immunoSEQ multiplex PCR. The sample has tens of thousands of clones. What was sequenced was PBMCs. These receptors were obtained from a woman aged 55-69 years in good health and CMV-seropositive.

Concerning this clone: A junction boundary mismatches the germline segment, possibly from a read error. The same CDR3 arises from other DNA sequences in this sample as well. This chain joins TRBV5-1 and TRBJ1-6; D gene uncertain. This CDR3 region has 16 residues. CDR1 and CDR2 (germline): SGHRS, YFSETQ. In nucleotides, the CDR3 is TGCGCCAGCAGCTTGGGGCCAGGAAATGCTAATTCACCCCTACACTTT. Encoded protein: CASSLGPGNANSPLHF.

DNA of the CDR3: TGCGCCAGCAGTGAAGCCCCAGGGGGTGCCTACGAGCAGTACTTC. This translates into CASSEAPGGAYEQYF. The rearrangement links TRBV10-1 to TRBJ2-7, with 7 bases lining up with TRBD1. CDR3 size: 15 residues. Germline-derived CDR1 and CDR2 are WNHNN and SYGVQD (reference sequence). Losses at the gene ends were 3 bases for V and 2 bases for J; bases not matched to a gene: 7.

This chain uses TRBV7-2 with TRBJ2-7, with D tentatively TRBD2 (5 bases). Germline V lookup: CDR1 SGHTA, CDR2 FQGNSA. V dropped 3 bases and J dropped 3 bases, with 12 bases sitting between them. This CDR3 has 14 amino acids. The CDR3 nucleotides are TGTGCCAGCAGCTTTGGGAGCGGTGTCTACGAGCAGTACTTC. It yields the protein CASSFGSGVYEQYF.

J is TRBJ2-6 and V is TRBV28; 9 bases match TRBD1. Per germline, CDR1 MDHEN and CDR2 SYDVKM. The CDR3 contains 18 residues. The V and J ends lost 6 bases and 0 bases, in that order; junction bases with no gene match: 9. As DNA, the CDR3 is TGTGCCAGCAGGCTTAGACAGGGGGTGAGCTCTGGGGCCAACGTCCTGACTTTC. It yields the protein CASRLRQGVSSGANVLTF.

The chain carries TRBV9 and TRBJ2-7; D possibly corresponds to TRBD1 (5 bases). The CDR3 has 13 amino acids. Deletions cut 0 bases from V and 7 bases from J, with 11 bases between. Germline loops: CDR1 SGDLS, CDR2 YYNGEE. The CDR3 loop is CASSVAQGIEQYF. The CDR3, as DNA: TGTGCCAGCAGCGTAGCTCAGGGAATTGAGCAGTACTTC.

This chain joins TRBV6-5 and TRBJ1-1; TRBD1 matches 8 bases. Germline V CDR1 and CDR2: MNHEY, SVGAGI. The CDR3 sequence is 14 residues long. Germline trimming cut 2 bases from V and 4 bases from J; bases unmatched to any gene: 3. CDR3 nucleotide sequence: TGTGCCAGCAGTTACACAGGGGGGAGCACTGAAGCTTTCTTT. It encodes CASSYTGGSTEAFF.

V and J are TRBV19 and TRBJ2-1, with 8 bases that match TRBD1. The CDR3 covers 14 residues. Per germline, CDR1 LNHDA and CDR2 SQIVND (reference sequence). V trimming: 5 bases; J trimming: 5 bases; junction bases outside the gene matches: 5. The chain's CDR3 is CASSSWTGNNEQFF. The CDR3 DNA reads as TGTGCCAGTAGTTCCTGGACAGGGAACAATGAGCAGTTCTTC.

Remarks on this clone: Its ends do not fully match the called genes, so a read error is possible. The chain couples TRBV5-1 to TRBJ1-1; no firm D call. The CDR3 is made up of 14 amino acids. Looked up from germline, CDR1 is SGHRS and CDR2 is YFSETQ. This CDR3 is CASSLQEPNTEDFF. The CDR3 nucleotides read TGCGCCAGCAGCTTGCAGGAACCGAACACTGAAGATTTCTTT.

This chain connects TRBV2 to TRBJ1-5; D call uncertain. V shed 6 bases and J shed 1 base, with 13 bases lying between them. Germline loops: CDR1 SNHLY, CDR2 FYNNEI. This CDR3 is built from 15 residues. DNA of the CDR3: TGTGCCAGCAGGGAACCAGGAAACAGCAATCAGCCCCAGCATTTT. Translation: CASREPGNSNQPQHF.

V is TRBV7-6 and J is TRBJ2-1; 9 bases are a match to TRBD1. This CDR3 comprises 16 residues. V lost 5 bases, J lost 6 bases, and 11 bases stayed unmatched. Looked up from germline, CDR1 is SGHVS and CDR2 is FNYEAQ. CDR3 in amino acids: CASSAFHRGLGNEQFF. CDR3 in DNA: TGTGCCAGCAGCGCCTTTCACAGGGGGCTCGGCAATGAGCAGTTCTTC.